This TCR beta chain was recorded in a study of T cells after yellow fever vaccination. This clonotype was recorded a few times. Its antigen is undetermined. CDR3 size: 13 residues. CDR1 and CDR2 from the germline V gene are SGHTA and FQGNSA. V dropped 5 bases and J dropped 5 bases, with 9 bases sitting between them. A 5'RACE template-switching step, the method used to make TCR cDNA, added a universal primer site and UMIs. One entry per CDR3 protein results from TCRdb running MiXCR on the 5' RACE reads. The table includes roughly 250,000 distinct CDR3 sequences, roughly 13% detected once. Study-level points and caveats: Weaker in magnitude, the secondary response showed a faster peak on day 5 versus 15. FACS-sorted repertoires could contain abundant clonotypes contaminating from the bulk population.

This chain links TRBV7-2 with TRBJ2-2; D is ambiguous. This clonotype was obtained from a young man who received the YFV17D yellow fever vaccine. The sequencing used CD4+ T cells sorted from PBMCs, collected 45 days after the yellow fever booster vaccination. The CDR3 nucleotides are TGTGCCAGCAGCCTCCGATTTACCGGGGAGCTGTTTTTT. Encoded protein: CASSLRFTGELFF.